The present TCR beta chain was sequenced within a study of T-cell memory formation after mild COVID-19. Study context: Among the donors, TCR clusters were largely specific to each donor.

The CDR3 length is 16 residues. V dropped 4 bases and J dropped 3 bases, with 18 bases sitting between them. The germline V gene has CDR1 SGHRS and CDR2 YFSETQ. Whole-study findings and limits: CD4/CD8 balance characterized clones contracting day 15 to 85, and CD4+ skew characterized later expanders. There were some responding clones in pre-infection memory, which suggested that cross-reactive memory had joined. Most CD4+ clones that shrank were in CM and EM, while CD8+ ones turned up in EMRA.

As to this clonotype: The antigen is unknown.

MiXCR was run by TCRdb on the 5' RACE reads, yielding one entry per CDR3 protein. The sample carries 300,000 to 400,000 distinct CDR3 sequences, about 21% recorded once. The source is an adult woman who had mild COVID-19 (a few samples of this study predate the infection). Cell type and time point are not known. The chain is built from TRBV5-1 and TRBJ2-3; tentatively, D is TRBD1 (5 bases). What was sequenced was PBMCs or a T cell subset sorted from them (not recorded which). The CDR3 spells CASSPSRVGATDTQYF. The CDR3 nucleotides read TGCGCCAGCAGCCCCTCCCGGGTAGGGGCGACAGATACGCAGTATTTT.